The TCR beta chain under discussion was sequenced for a study of vaccination effects on CD4 cells after COVID-19. Study-level information: Sample collection from two convalescent patients occurred 16 days and one week before vaccination. Study results and limitations: Convalescents showed post-vaccine spike-reactive clones that were mainly new vaccine-induced clones.

Sequencing in the ViraFEST assay came after antigen-specific CD4+ T cells had been expanded with viral peptide pools, which were used to stimulate PBMC. It was after more than nine days of culture that CD4+ T cells were isolated. This person's SARS-CoV-2 infection, confirmed by PCR, occurred between March and December 2020. Each culture had half its medium swapped for IL-2 medium on days 3 and 7. V lost 5 bases and J 4 bases, leaving 11 bases between the germline ends. The CDR3 covers 13 residues. With respect to this clone: No antigen is known for it.

Using immunoSEQ multiplex PCR, the repertoire was profiled, and TCRdb retains in-frame clones only, with some absent. This table holds tens of thousands of clones, roughly two thirds found once. This receptor was obtained from a human donor who had a prior SARS-CoV-2 infection. The sequencing here drew on CD4+ T cells from PBMCs cultured with SARS-CoV-2 spike peptides, taken before COVID-19 vaccination. The chain links TRBV12-3 or TRBV12-4 to TRBJ1-2, with D perhaps TRBD1 (5 bases). The CDR3 coding sequence is TGTGCCAGCAGTCTACAGGTTTCCTATGGCTACACCTTC. Amino acids: CASSLQVSYGYTF.